This passage covers 22 T cell receptor beta chains from one sample sequenced in a study of CD8 T cells in Susac syndrome (dated by TCRdb to 2018 to 2020). Library generation was performed with the immunoSEQ multiplex PCR assay. RNA was extracted using the RNeasy kit, and about 0.45 to 1 ug of the RNA was reverse transcribed with random hexamers. Through fastp at Q25 and MiXCR, TCRdb rebuilt clones from the public reads, retaining in-frame beta chains. One record per CDR3 amino acid sequence lists the most common genes and DNA. The sample table contains more than 100,000 distinct CDR3 sequences; only one count was recorded for nearly 96% of them. The ten top clones hold roughly 0.14% of the sample. Sequencing was carried out using CD4+ T cells from PBMCs. The source is a human donor with Susac syndrome.

The chain joins TRBV20-1 to TRBJ1-4; 7 positions agree with TRBD1. Germline CDR1 reads DFQATT; CDR2 reads SNEGSKA (reference sequence). This CDR3 is built from 12 residues. J gave up 8 bases and V 6 bases, and 6 bases lay outside the gene matches. The chain's CDR3 is CSATRTGEKLFF. The CDR3 DNA reads as TGCAGTGCCACAAGGACAGGCGAAAAACTGTTTTTT.

CDR3 nucleotide sequence: TGTGCCAGCGAGCGGACAGGGTACACAGATACGCAGTATTTT. It translates to CASERTGYTDTQYF. The rearrangement links TRBV7-2 to TRBJ2-3; 8 bases line up with TRBD1. Germline V gene sequence: CDR1 SGHTA, CDR2 FQGNSA. V dropped 8 bases and J dropped 2; count of bases not matched to a gene: 6. The CDR3 totals 14 residues.

The chain combines TRBV7-3 with TRBJ1-1; 9 bases map to TRBD1. J was trimmed by 3 bases and V by 6 bases; bases with no gene match: 5. The length of the CDR3 is 14 residues. Per germline, CDR1 SGHTA and CDR2 FQGTGA. The chain's CDR3 is CASSPTGGYTEAFF. CDR3 sequence (DNA): TGTGCCAGCAGTCCGACAGGGGGTTACACTGAAGCTTTCTTT.

This rearrangement joins TRBV29-1 to TRBJ2-7, with 14 bases lining up with TRBD2. The CDR3 consists of 16 residues. CDR1 is SQVTM and CDR2 is ANQGSEA in the germline V gene. Germline trimming cut 4 bases from V and 2 bases from J; bases unmatched to any gene: 7. The CDR3 region is CSVVPKGLAGAYEQYF. The CDR3 DNA reads TGCAGCGTTGTCCCAAAGGGACTAGCGGGAGCCTACGAGCAGTACTTC.

The chain links TRBV28 to TRBJ1-5; D gene ambiguous. This CDR3 has 12 amino acids. The germline V gene encodes CDR1 MDHEN and CDR2 SYDVKM. V lost 7 bases and J lost 3, with 7 bases in between. CDR3 residues: CASTEDNQPQHF. CDR3 nucleotide sequence: TGTGCCAGCACTGAAGACAATCAGCCCCAGCATTTT.

As regards this clonotype: One junction end does not reproduce the germline sequence, and a read error may be involved. DNA of the CDR3: TGCGCCAGCAGCACCGACCTGGAATTGGAGCTCTTC. The encoded protein is CASSTDLELELF. This rearrangement joins TRBV5-1 to TRBJ2-1; D is unclear. The CDR3 is 12 residues long. CDR1 SGHRS and CDR2 YFSETQ come from the germline V gene. Complete variable domain (other parts from reference TRBV5-1 and TRBJ2-1): KAGVTQTPRYLIKTRGQQVTLSCSPISGHRSVSWYQQTPGQGLQFLFEYFSETQRNKGNFPGRFSGRQFSNSRSEMNVSTLELGDSALYLCASSTDLELELFGPGTRLTVL.

The rearrangement links TRBV11-2 to TRBJ2-7; possible D gene TRBD2, 6 bases. Deletions cut 1 base from V and 6 bases from J, with 7 bases between. Germline loops: CDR1 SGHAT, CDR2 FQNNGV. The CDR3 has 12 residues. DNA of the CDR3: TGTGCCAGCAGCTTAGGGGGGGTCGAGCAGTACTTC. Translation: CASSLGGVEQYF.

The CDR3 loop is CASSDTSGSREQYF. The CDR3 DNA follows: TGCGCCAGCAGCGACACTAGCGGGAGTAGGGAGCAGTACTTC. V and J are TRBV5-1 and TRBJ2-7; 11 positions match TRBD2. The germline V gene encodes CDR1 SGHRS and CDR2 YFSETQ. The CDR3 totals 14 residues. Trimming removed 4 bases from V and 7 bases from J; junction bases left unmatched: 7.

The chain joins TRBV5-1 to TRBJ2-7; D may be TRBD1 or TRBD2 (6 bases each). The germline V and J ends were trimmed by 8 bases and 2 bases, with 14 bases remaining between them. The CDR3 contains 13 residues. The V gene's germline CDR1 is SGHRS and CDR2 YFSETQ. The CDR3 DNA is TGCGCCAGTTCGGAGGGGGAACCCTACGAGCAGTACTTC. Its translation: CASSEGEPYEQYF. Filled out from reference TRBV5-1 and TRBJ2-7, the complete variable domain reads KAGVTQTPRYLIKTRGQQVTLSCSPISGHRSVSWYQQTPGQGLQFLFEYFSETQRNKGNFPGRFSGRQFSNSRSEMNVSTLELGDSALYLCASSEGEPYEQYFGPGTRLTVT.

V is TRBV20-1 and J is TRBJ2-1; 7 bases fit TRBD2. Germline CDR1 DFQATT, CDR2 SNEGSKA (reference sequence). This CDR3 contains 14 residues. V dropped 5 bases and J dropped 4; count of bases not matched to a gene: 8. The CDR3, as DNA: TGCAGTGCTGAGTGGTGGGAGGGGTACAATGAGCAGTTCTTC. It specifies CSAEWWEGYNEQFF.

The chain is built from TRBV14 and TRBJ1-2; 7 bases are shared with TRBD1. The CDR3 extends over 14 amino acids. J gave up 4 bases and V 4 bases, and 6 bases lay outside the gene matches. Looked up from germline, CDR1 is SGHDN and CDR2 is FVKESK. The CDR3 region has the DNA TGTGCCAGCAGCCTCGGAGGGGGCCTCTATGGCTACACCTTC. It yields the protein CASSLGGGLYGYTF.

The chain joins TRBV29-1 to TRBJ1-1, with 7 bases that match TRBD1. Germline V gives CDR1 SQVTM, CDR2 ANQGSEA. V trimming: 6 bases; J trimming: 2 bases; junction bases outside the gene matches: 6. CDR3 length: 13 residues. The CDR3 DNA reads as TGCAGCGTCGCGACAGGGTTTAACACTGAAGCTTTCTTT. It yields the protein CSVATGFNTEAFF.

This chain joins TRBV7-2 and TRBJ2-6, with D uncertain. The germline V and J ends were trimmed by 1 base and 0 bases, with 10 bases remaining between them. Per germline, CDR1 SGHTA and CDR2 FQGNSA. This CDR3 is built from 17 residues. CDR3 DNA sequence: TGTGCCAGCAGCTTAGTCGGCAGCAGCTCTGGGGCCAACGTCCTGACTTTC. This encodes CASSLVGSSSGANVLTF.

V is TRBV15 and J is TRBJ1-2, with D unclear. The CDR3 is 17 residues long. V was clipped by 5 bases and J by 0 bases, with 19 bases between them. From germline, CDR1 is LNHNV and CDR2 YYDKDF (reference sequence). In nucleotides, the CDR3 is TGTGCCACCAGCGATCACTTTCGCACCGGGGCTAACTATGGCTACACCTTC. Translating it yields CATSDHFRTGANYGYTF.

This clonotype was seen a single time. The J gene is TRBJ1-5, the V gene TRBV28; 11 nucleotides line up with TRBD1. Trimming at V came to 6 bases and at J to 0 bases, leaving 7 bases not matched to a gene. Germline CDR1 MDHEN, CDR2 SYDVKM. The CDR3 length is 17 residues. The CDR3 region is CASSRTGGAYSNQPQHF. The CDR3 nucleotides read TGTGCCAGCAGCCGGACAGGGGGCGCATATAGCAATCAGCCCCAGCATTTT.

V gene TRBV12-3 or TRBV12-4 combines with J gene TRBJ2-7; 7 bases match TRBD1. V shed 6 bases and J 1 base; nucleotides not matched to a gene: 9. The CDR3 sequence is 15 residues long. CDR3 sequence (DNA): TGTGCCAGCAGCCCTCCAGGGGGAAATTCCTACGAGCAGTACTTC. Translating it yields CASSPPGGNSYEQYF.

The V call is TRBV19, the J call TRBJ2-1, with D tentatively TRBD2 (5 bases). CDR1 and CDR2 (germline): LNHDA, SQIVND (reference sequence). Between the trimmed V and J ends, which lost 5 bases and 5 bases, there was a span of 19 bases. The CDR3 spans 16 residues. This chain's CDR3 is CASSLGRTFGHNEQFF. The CDR3 bases are TGTGCCAGTAGTTTAGGACGGACTTTCGGTCACAATGAGCAGTTCTTC. Filled out from reference TRBV19 and TRBJ2-1, the complete variable domain reads DGGITQSPKYLFRKEGQNVTLSCEQNLNHDAMYWYRQDPGQGLRLIYYSQIVNDFQKGDIAEGYSVSREKKESFPLTVTSAQKNPTAFYLCASSLGRTFGHNEQFFGPGTRLTVL.

This chain uses TRBV7-9 with TRBJ2-7; no clear D. Germline-derived CDR1 and CDR2 are SEHNR and FQNEAQ (reference sequence). The CDR3 has 12 amino acids. Trimming took off 1 base at V and 6 bases at J, with 7 bases between the two ends. The CDR3 nucleotides are TGTGCCAGCAGCTTAGTTCGCAGCGAGCAGTACTTC. Its protein is CASSLVRSEQYF. The full variable domain, in which reference TRBV7-9 and TRBJ2-7 provide the parts outside the CDR3, is DTGVSQNPRHKITKRGQNVTFRCDPISEHNRLYWYRQTLGQGPEFLTYFQNEAQLEKSRLLSDRFSAERPKGSFSTLEIQRTEQGDSAMYLCASSLVRSEQYFGPGTRLTVT.

This chain's CDR3 is CASSFTISGISSYNEQFF. As DNA, the CDR3 is TGTGCCAGCAGCTTCACTATTAGCGGGATCAGCTCCTACAATGAGCAGTTCTTC. The J gene is TRBJ2-1, the V gene TRBV7-9; 8 bases map to TRBD2. The CDR3 has 18 amino acids. Germline V gene data show CDR1 as SEHNR and CDR2 as FQNEAQ (reference sequence). Trimming at V came to 3 bases and at J to 0 bases, leaving 10 bases not matched to a gene.

This rearrangement joins TRBV5-4 to TRBJ2-1, with D possibly being TRBD2 (6 bases). V lost 4 bases and J lost 14, with 16 bases in between. The CDR3 sequence is 12 residues long. CDR1 is SGHNT and CDR2 is YYREEE in the germline V gene (reference sequence). The DNA for the CDR3 is TGTGCCAGCAGCGCGGACGGGACTTCCGAGTTCTTC. Translating it yields CASSADGTSEFF.

The CDR3 coding sequence is TGTGCCTGGAGCCCCGCGTCCTTTAACACCGGGGAGCTGTTTTTT. It translates to CAWSPASFNTGELFF. The chain has TRBV30 and TRBJ2-2; the D is unclear. The CDR3 is 15 amino acids. V was trimmed by 3 bases and J by 2 bases, leaving 13 bases between them. Germline CDR1 GTSNPN, CDR2 SVGIG (reference sequence).

The chain carries TRBV7-9 and TRBJ2-5, with D possibly matching TRBD1 (5 bases). The V end was cut by 7 bases, the J end by 0 bases, with 18 bases between. Germline assignment: CDR1 SEHNR and CDR2 FQNEAQ (reference sequence). CDR3 length: 16 residues. The CDR3 sequence: CASTQGSKGDQETQYF. CDR3 sequence (DNA): TGTGCCAGCACCCAGGGCTCCAAAGGGGACCAAGAGACCCAGTACTTC.